Listed here are 18 T cell receptor beta chains from one sample, sequenced in a study of cytomegalovirus exposure and HLA in healthy donors. With 60 Vbeta and 13 Jbeta primers, the PCR was carried out. Profiling relied on immunoSEQ multiplex PCR, and the TCRdb table lists in-frame clones only, not all of them. The sample includes more than 45,000 clones. Specimen: PBMCs. These receptors were taken from a woman aged 55-69 years in good health and CMV-seropositive.

The chain combines TRBV19 with TRBJ1-4; perhaps TRBD1 as D (5 bases). The CDR3 extends over 14 amino acids. Deletions cut 5 bases from V and 4 bases from J, with 11 bases between. Germline CDR1 LNHDA, CDR2 SQIVND (reference sequence). CDR3 in amino acids: CASSSGTLNEKLFF. Here the CDR3 DNA reads TGTGCCAGTAGTTCCGGGACTCTTAATGAAAAACTGTTTTTT.

CDR3 in amino acids: CASSPQGTEEKLFF. The CDR3 DNA follows: TGTGCCAGCAGCCCACAGGGGACCGAGGAAAAACTGTTTTTT. The J gene is TRBJ1-4, the V gene TRBV7-8; TRBD1 matches at 7 bases. The J segment lost 8 bases and the V segment lost 5 bases, leaving 8 bases of the junction unmatched. Germline V CDR1 and CDR2: SGHVS, FQNEAQ. The CDR3 is 14 residues long.

V usage is TRBV28 and J usage is TRBJ1-1, with 8 nucleotides matching TRBD1. The CDR3 has 14 residues. The V segment lost 8 bases and the J segment 1 base; nucleotides outside the gene matches: 6. The germline gives CDR1 MDHEN, CDR2 SYDVKM. The CDR3 sequence is CASGWGQANTEAFF. Written as DNA, the CDR3 is TGTGCCAGCGGCTGGGGACAGGCGAACACTGAAGCTTTCTTT.

This chain links TRBV6-5 with TRBJ1-6; D is undetermined. Trimming took 5 bases from V and 9 from J, leaving 8 bases between them. This CDR3 region has 12 residues. Germline CDR1 and CDR2: MNHEY and SVGAGI. The CDR3 DNA sequence: TGTGCCAGCAGTCGGAGAAGTTCACCCCTCCACTTT. Its translation is CASSRRSSPLHF.

About this clone: Other nucleotide sequences from this sample produce the same CDR3. The chain employs TRBV28 and TRBJ1-3, with no clear D. Trimming cost V 3 bases and J 0 bases, with 6 bases left between them. The CDR3 covers 14 residues. CDR1 is MDHEN and CDR2 is SYDVKM in the germline V gene. CDR3 in DNA: TGTGCCAGCAGTTTGTTCTCCTCTGGAAACACCATATATTTT. Amino acid sequence: CASSLFSSGNTIYF.

The gene calls are TRBV2 and TRBJ1-5; TRBD1 agrees at 8 bases. There are 17 residues in the CDR3. Trimming cost V 6 bases and J 5 bases; bases outside gene matches: 15. Germline loops: CDR1 SNHLY, CDR2 FYNNEI. Here the CDR3 DNA reads TGTGCCAGCAGGCGGCAGGCAGGGGGCGCGGGTTATCAGCCCCAGCATTTT. It codes for CASRRQAGGAGYQPQHF. Combining the CDR3 with reference TRBV2 and TRBJ1-5 gives the whole variable domain EPEVTQTPSHQVTQMGQEVILRCVPISNHLYFYWYRQILGQKVEFLVSFYNNEISEKSEIFDDQFSVERPDGSNFTLKIRSTKLEDSAMYFCASRRQAGGAGYQPQHFGDGTRLSIL.

The chain recombines TRBV6-1 with TRBJ1-2; TRBD1 might be the D (6 bases). Germline CDR1 is MNHNS and CDR2 is SASEGT. Between the trimmed V and J ends, which lost 0 bases and 7 bases, there was a span of 12 bases. This CDR3 spans 14 amino acids. CDR3 sequence: CASSEADLGAGYTF. As DNA, the CDR3 is TGTGCCAGCAGTGAAGCGGACCTGGGGGCTGGCTACACCTTC.

The chain carries TRBV6-1 and TRBJ1-2; D remains ambiguous. Germline V CDR1 and CDR2: MNHNS, SASEGT. Trimming took 6 bases from V and 2 from J, leaving 4 bases between them. CDR3 size: 11 residues. The CDR3 is CASSSNYGYTF. CDR3 in DNA: TGTGCCAGCAGCTCCAACTATGGCTACACCTTC.

This chain joins TRBV7-9 and TRBJ2-7, with 9 positions matching TRBD1. Germline V gene sequence: CDR1 SEHNR, CDR2 FQNEAQ (reference sequence). V shed 4 bases, J shed 5 bases, and the junction held 9 bases outside the gene matches. The length of the CDR3 is 15 residues. The CDR3 DNA is TGTGCCAGCAGCTGGGGGGGGACAGGGTCCGACGAGCAGTACTTC. As protein: CASSWGGTGSDEQYF.

The chain employs TRBV25-1 and TRBJ1-4; TRBD1 matches at 12 bases. The germline V gene has CDR1 MGHDK and CDR2 SYGVNS. The CDR3 runs 15 residues. V was pared by 4 bases and J by 7 bases, with 4 bases of the junction left unmatched. The CDR3 loop is CASSAPGQGAEKLFF. In nucleotides, the CDR3 is TGTGCCAGCAGTGCCCCGGGACAGGGGGCTGAAAAACTGTTTTTT.

The chain recombines TRBV6-6 with TRBJ2-1, with 10 bases lining up with TRBD2. Trimming took 10 bases from V and 1 from J; bases not matched to a gene: 10. Germline CDR1 reads MNHNY; CDR2 reads SVGAGI (reference sequence). CDR3 length equals 16 residues. CDR3 in DNA: TGTGCCACCCAAGGTGGTAGCGGGGGGTCCTACAATGAGCAGTTCTTC. Encoded protein: CATQGGSGGSYNEQFF.

The J gene is TRBJ2-5, the V gene TRBV18; 13 nucleotides line up with TRBD2. V lost 4 bases to trimming and J lost 1 base; unmatched junction nucleotides: 3. Germline V gene sequence: CDR1 KGHSH, CDR2 LQKENI. The CDR3 extends over 16 amino acids. In DNA form, the CDR3 reads TGTGCCAGCTCACTCGGGACTAGCGGGGCCCAAGAGACCCAGTACTTC. Translation gives CASSLGTSGAQETQYF.

V usage is TRBV12-5 and J usage is TRBJ2-7, with TRBD2 matching over 8 bases. This CDR3 has 16 residues. After removal of 1 base from V and 5 bases from J, the junction contained 10 bases not matched to a gene. Germline values: CDR1 LGHNT, CDR2 FRNRAP. CDR3 sequence: CASGLAGGAGAHEQYF. The CDR3 DNA reads as TGTGCTAGTGGTTTGGCCGGGGGGGCGGGGGCCCACGAGCAGTACTTC.

The V call is TRBV5-1, the J call TRBJ1-1, with 7 bases matching TRBD1. CDR3 length equals 15 residues. Germline CDR1 reads SGHRS; CDR2 reads YFSETQ. V trimming: 3 bases; J trimming: 1 base; junction bases outside the gene matches: 6. CDR3 nucleotides: TGCGCCAGCAGCTCCTGGGACAGTCAGAACACTGAAGCTTTCTTT. Amino acid sequence: CASSSWDSQNTEAFF.

The chain is built from TRBV5-6 and TRBJ2-7, with 8 bases lining up with TRBD1. Germline CDR1 is SGHDT and CDR2 is YYEEEE. The V and J ends lost 9 bases and 2 bases, in that order; junction bases with no gene match: 13. The CDR3 extends over 15 amino acids. In nucleotides, the CDR3 is TGTGCCACCCGGGGCAGGGGGCAGGGCACCTACGAGCAGTACTTC. Translation: CATRGRGQGTYEQYF.

The rearrangement joins TRBV19 to TRBJ2-2; 10 bases are shared with TRBD1. Trimming took 3 bases from V and 5 from J; bases not matched to a gene: 3. CDR3 size: 15 residues. Germline V gives CDR1 LNHDA, CDR2 SQIVND (reference sequence). CDR3 bases: TGTGCCAGTAGTATCAGGACAGGGGGAACCGGGGAGCTGTTTTTT. Amino acid sequence: CASSIRTGGTGELFF.

The chain couples TRBV28 to TRBJ2-2, with D possibly being TRBD2 (7 bases). CDR3 length: 15 residues. Germline assignment: CDR1 MDHEN and CDR2 SYDVKM. V was pared by 2 bases and J by 4 bases, with 11 bases between. CDR3 DNA: TGTGCCAGCAGTTTAGGGGGGGCGGGCACCGGGGAGCTGTTTTTT. It specifies CASSLGGAGTGELFF.

The CDR3 nucleotides are TGTGCCAGCAGTCCCGGGGGGGCCGGATCCTACGAGCAGTACTTC. It translates to CASSPGGAGSYEQYF. The genes are TRBV6-1 and TRBJ2-7; 8 nucleotides align to TRBD2. The CDR3 has 15 residues. V shed 5 bases, J shed 1 base, and the junction held 7 bases outside the gene matches. Germline V gives CDR1 MNHNS, CDR2 SASEGT.